The clone carrying this TCR beta chain has more than one count but fewer than ten. Antigen specificity is unknown. The sample originates from a study of T cell repertoires in cytomegalovirus infection. Study background: CMV infection together with matching HLA type was indicated by public TCR beta signatures. General study findings and limits: The ex vivo response showed dominance by HLA-C-restricted CMV-specific TCR beta clonotypes.

This CDR3 is built from 17 residues. V lost 5 bases to trimming and J lost 1 base; unmatched junction nucleotides: 13. Germline-derived CDR1 and CDR2 are SGHTA and FQGNSA. TCRdb used MiXCR to reprocess the reads, holding one entry per CDR3 protein. The profile shows approximately 700,000 distinct CDR3 sequences, 35% of them singletons. The specimen sequenced was PBMCs. The clonotype was recovered from a human donor in good health (CMV status not recorded). Some clones in this sample may be carry-over from other donors' samples. The genes are TRBV7-2 and TRBJ2-7; 8 nucleotides agree with TRBD2. In nucleotides, the CDR3 is TGTGCCAGCAGCCCGGGGGGGAGATTGCGGGCGTCCTACGAGCAGTACTTC. Its translation: CASSPGGRLRASYEQYF.